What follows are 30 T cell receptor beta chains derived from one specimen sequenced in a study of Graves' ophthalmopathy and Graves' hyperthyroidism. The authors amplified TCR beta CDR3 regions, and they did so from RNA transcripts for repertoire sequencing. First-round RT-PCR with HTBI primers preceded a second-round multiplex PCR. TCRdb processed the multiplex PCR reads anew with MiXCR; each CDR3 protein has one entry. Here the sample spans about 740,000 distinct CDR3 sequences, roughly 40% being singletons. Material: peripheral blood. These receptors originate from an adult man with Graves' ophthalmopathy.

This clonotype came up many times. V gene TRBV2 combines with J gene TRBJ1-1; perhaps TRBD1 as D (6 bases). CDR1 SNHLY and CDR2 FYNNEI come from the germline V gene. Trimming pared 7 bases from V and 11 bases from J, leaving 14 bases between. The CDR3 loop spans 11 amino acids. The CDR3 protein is CASTETGTAFF. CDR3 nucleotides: TGTGCCAGCACTGAGACAGGTACCGCTTTCTTT.

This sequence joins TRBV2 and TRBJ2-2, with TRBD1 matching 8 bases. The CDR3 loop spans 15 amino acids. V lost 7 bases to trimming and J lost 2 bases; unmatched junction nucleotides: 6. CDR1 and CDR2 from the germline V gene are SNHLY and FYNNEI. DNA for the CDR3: TGTGCCAGCACTATGACAGGGGCTAACACCGGGGAGCTGTTTTTT. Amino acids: CASTMTGANTGELFF.

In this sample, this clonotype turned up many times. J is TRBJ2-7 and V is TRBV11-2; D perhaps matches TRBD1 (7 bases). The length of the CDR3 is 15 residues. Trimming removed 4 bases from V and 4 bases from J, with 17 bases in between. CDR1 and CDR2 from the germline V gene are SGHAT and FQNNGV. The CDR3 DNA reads TGTGCCAGCAGCTCATACGAACAGGGGAGGTACGAGCAGTACTTC. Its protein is CASSSYEQGRYEQYF.

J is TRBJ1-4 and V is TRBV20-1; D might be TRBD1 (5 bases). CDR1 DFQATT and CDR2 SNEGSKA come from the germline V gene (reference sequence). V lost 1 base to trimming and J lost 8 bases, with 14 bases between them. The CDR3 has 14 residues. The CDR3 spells CSARGGREGEKLFF. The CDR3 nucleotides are TGCAGTGCTAGAGGGGGCAGGGAAGGCGAAAAACTGTTTTTT.

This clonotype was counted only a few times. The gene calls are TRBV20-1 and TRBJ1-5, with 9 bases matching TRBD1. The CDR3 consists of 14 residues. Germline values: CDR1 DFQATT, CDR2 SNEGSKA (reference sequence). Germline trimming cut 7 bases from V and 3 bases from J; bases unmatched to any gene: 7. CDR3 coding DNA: TGCAGTGGCCAGACAGGGGGTCTCAATCAGCCCCAGCATTTT. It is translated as CSGQTGGLNQPQHF.

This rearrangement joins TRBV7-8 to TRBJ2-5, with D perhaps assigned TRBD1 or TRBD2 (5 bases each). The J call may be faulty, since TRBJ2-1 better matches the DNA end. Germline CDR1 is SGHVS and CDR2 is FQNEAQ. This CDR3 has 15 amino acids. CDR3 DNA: TGTGCCAGCAGCTTAGTGGGGGTACCTTACAATGAGCAGTTCTTC. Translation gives CASSLVGVPYNEQFF.

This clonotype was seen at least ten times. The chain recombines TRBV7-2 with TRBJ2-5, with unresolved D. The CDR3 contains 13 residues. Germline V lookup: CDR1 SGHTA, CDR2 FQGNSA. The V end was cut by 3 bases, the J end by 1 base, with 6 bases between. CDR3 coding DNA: TGTGCCAGCAGCTTCGACCGCCAAGAGACCCAGTACTTC. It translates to CASSFDRQETQYF.

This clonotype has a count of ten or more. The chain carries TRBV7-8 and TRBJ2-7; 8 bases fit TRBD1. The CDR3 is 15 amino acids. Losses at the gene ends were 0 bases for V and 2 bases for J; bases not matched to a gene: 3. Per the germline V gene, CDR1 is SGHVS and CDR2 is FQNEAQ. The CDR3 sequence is CASSLAAQGAYEQYF. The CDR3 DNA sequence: TGTGCCAGCAGCTTAGCGGCACAGGGGGCCTACGAGCAGTACTTC.

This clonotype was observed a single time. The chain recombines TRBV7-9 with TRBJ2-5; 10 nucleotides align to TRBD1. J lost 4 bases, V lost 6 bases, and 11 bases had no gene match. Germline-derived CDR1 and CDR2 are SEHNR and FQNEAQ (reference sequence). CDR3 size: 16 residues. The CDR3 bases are TGTGCCAGCAGTTACCGGGGGACAGGGGTCGGAGAGACCCAGTACTTC. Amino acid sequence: CASSYRGTGVGETQYF.

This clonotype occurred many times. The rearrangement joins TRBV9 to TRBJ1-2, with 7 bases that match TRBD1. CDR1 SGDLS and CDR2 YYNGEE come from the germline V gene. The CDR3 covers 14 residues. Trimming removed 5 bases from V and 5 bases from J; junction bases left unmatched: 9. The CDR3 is CASSLTGVEYGYTF. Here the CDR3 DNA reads TGTGCCAGCAGTCTTACAGGGGTTGAATATGGCTACACCTTC.

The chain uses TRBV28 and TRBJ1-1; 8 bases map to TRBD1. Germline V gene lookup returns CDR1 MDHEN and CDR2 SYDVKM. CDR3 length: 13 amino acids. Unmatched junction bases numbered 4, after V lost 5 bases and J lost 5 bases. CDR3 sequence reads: CASSVTGETEAFF. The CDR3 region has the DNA TGTGCCAGCAGTGTGACAGGGGAAACTGAAGCTTTCTTT.

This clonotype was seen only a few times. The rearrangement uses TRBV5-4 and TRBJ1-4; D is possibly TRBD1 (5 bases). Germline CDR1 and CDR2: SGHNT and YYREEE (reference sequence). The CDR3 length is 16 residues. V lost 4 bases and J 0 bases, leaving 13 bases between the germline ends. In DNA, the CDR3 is TGTGCCAGCAGCCAGACAGCCAGTGCAACTAATGAAAAACTGTTTTTT. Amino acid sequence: CASSQTASATNEKLFF. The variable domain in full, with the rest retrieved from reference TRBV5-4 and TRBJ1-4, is ETGVTQSPTHLIKTRGQQVTLRCSSQSGHNTVSWYQQALGQGPQFIFQYYREEENGRGNFPPRFSGLQFPNYSSELNVNALELDDSALYLCASSQTASATNEKLFFGSGTQLSVL.

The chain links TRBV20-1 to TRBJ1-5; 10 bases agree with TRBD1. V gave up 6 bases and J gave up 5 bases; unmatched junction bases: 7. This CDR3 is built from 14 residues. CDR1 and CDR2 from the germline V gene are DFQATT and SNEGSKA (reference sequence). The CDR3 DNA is TGCAGTGCCGATACTGGGACAGGGGATCAGCCCCAGCATTTT. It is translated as CSADTGTGDQPQHF.

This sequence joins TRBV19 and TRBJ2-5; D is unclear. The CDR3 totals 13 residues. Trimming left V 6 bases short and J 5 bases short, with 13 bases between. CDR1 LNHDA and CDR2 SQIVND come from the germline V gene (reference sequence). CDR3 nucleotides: TGTGCCAGTAGCGGATCGATCTTGGAGACCCAGTACTTC. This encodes CASSGSILETQYF.

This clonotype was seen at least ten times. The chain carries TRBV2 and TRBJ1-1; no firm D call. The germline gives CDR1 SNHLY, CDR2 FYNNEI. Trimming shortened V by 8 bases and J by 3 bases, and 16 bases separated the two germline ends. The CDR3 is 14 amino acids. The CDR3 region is CASGRDGKDTEAFF. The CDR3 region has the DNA TGTGCCAGCGGGAGGGATGGAAAAGACACTGAAGCTTTCTTT.

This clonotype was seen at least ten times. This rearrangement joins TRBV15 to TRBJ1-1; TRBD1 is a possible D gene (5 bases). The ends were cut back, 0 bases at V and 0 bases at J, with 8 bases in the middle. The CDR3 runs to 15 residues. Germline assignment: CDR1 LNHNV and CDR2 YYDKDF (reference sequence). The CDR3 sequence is CATSRDLQVNTEAFF. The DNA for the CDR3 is TGTGCCACCAGCAGAGATTTACAGGTGAACACTGAAGCTTTCTTT. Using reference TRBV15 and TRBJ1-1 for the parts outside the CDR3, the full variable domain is DAMVIQNPRYQVTQFGKPVTLSCSQTLNHNVMYWYQQKSSQAPKLLFHYYDKDFNNEADTPDNFQSRRPNTSFCFLDIRSPGLGDTAMYLCATSRDLQVNTEAFFGQGTRLTVV.

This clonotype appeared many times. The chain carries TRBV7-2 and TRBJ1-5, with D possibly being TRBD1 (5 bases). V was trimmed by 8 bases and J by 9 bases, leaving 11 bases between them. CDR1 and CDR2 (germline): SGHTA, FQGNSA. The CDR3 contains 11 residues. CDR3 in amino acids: CASGHSGPQHF. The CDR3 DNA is TGTGCCAGCGGACACAGTGGGCCCCAGCATTTT.

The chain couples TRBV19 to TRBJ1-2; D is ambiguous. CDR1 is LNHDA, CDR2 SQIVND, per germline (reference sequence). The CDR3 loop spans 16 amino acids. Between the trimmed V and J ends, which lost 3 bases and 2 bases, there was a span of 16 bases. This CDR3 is CASSIGQWGDNYGYTF. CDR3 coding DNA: TGTGCCAGTAGTATCGGGCAGTGGGGAGACAACTATGGCTACACCTTC.

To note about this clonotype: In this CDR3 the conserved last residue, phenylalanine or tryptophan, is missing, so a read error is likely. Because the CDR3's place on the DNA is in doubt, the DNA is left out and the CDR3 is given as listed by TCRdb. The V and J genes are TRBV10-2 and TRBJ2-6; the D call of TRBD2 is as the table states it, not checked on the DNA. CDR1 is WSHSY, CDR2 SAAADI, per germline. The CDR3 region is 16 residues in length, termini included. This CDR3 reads CASSDGRGSGANVLVL.

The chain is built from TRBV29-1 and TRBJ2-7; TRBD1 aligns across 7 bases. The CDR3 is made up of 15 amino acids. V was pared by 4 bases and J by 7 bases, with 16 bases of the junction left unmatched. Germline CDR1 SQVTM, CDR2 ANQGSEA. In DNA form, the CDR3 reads TGCAGCGTTGCGTTGGGGCAGGGGGTGGCGAGTGAGCAGTACTTC. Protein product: CSVALGQGVASEQYF.

The CDR3 here is CASSWGTSGIYEQYF. The CDR3 nucleotides read TGTGCCAGCAGCTGGGGGACTAGCGGGATCTACGAGCAGTACTTC. This chain joins TRBV7-2 and TRBJ2-7; 13 bases are a match to TRBD2. Germline V gene lookup returns CDR1 SGHTA and CDR2 FQGNSA. J gave up 3 bases and V 4 bases, and 3 bases lay outside the gene matches. The CDR3 length is 15 residues.

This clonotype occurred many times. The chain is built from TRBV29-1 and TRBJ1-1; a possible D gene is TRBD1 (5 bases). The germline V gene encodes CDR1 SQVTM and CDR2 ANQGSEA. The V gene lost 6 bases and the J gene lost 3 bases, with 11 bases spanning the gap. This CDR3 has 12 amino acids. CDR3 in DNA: TGCAGCGTCAGGGACTCGTACACTGAAGCTTTCTTT. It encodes CSVRDSYTEAFF.

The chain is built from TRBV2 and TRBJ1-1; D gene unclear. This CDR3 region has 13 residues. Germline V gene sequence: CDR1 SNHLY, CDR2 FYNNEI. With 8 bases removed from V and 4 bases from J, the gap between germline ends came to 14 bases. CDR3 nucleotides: TGTGCCAGCGTTTATCCAGGAGGCACTGAAGCTTTCTTT. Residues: CASVYPGGTEAFF.

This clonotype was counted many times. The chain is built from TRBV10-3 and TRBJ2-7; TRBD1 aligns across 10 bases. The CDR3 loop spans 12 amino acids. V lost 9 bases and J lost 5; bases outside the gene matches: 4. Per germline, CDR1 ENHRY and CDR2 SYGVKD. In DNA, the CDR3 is TGTGCCATGGGACAGGGGACCCACGAGCAGTACTTC. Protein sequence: CAMGQGTHEQYF.

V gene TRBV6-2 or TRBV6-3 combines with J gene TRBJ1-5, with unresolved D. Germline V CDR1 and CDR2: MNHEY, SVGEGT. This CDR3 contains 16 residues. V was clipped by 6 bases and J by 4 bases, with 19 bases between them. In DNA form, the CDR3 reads TGTGCCAGCAGCCCCGGTGGAGAGATTGGTAATCAGCCCCAGCATTTT. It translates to CASSPGGEIGNQPQHF.

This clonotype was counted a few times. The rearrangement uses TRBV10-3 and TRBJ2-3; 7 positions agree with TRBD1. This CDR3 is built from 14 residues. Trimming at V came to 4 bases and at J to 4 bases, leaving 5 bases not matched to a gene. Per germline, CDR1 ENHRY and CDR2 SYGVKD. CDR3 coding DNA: TGTGCCATCAGTGTGGGGGACAGTCCAGATACGCAGTATTTT. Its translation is CAISVGDSPDTQYF.

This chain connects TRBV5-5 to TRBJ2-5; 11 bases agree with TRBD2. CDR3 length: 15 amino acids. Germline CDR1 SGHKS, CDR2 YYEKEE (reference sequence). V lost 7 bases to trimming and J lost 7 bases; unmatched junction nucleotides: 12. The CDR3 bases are TGTGCCAGCTCACTGACTAGCGGGGCGGCGGGGACCCAGTACTTC. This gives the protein CASSLTSGAAGTQYF.

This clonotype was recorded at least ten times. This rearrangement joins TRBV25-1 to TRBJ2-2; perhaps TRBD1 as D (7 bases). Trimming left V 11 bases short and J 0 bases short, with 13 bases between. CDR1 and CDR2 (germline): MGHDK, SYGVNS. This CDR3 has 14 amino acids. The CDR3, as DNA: TGTGCCTGGAGGGGGACAGCGAACACCGGGGAGCTGTTTTTT. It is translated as CAWRGTANTGELFF.

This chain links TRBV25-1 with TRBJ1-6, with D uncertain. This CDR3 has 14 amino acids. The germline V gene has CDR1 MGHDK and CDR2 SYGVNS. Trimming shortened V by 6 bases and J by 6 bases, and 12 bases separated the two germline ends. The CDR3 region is CASRTQGPNSPLHF. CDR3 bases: TGTGCCAGCAGAACGCAAGGCCCTAATTCACCCCTCCACTTT.

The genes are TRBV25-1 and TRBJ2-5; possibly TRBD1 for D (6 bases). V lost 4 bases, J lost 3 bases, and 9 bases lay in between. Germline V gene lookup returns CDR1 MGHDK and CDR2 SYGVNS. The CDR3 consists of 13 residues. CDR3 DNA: TGTGCCAGCAGTGGGACAGTAAAAGAGACCCAGTACTTC. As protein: CASSGTVKETQYF. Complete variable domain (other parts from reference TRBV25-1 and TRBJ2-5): EADIYQTPRYLVIGTGKKITLECSQTMGHDKMYWYQQDPGMELHLIHYSYGVNSTEKGDLSSESTVSRIRTEHFPLTLESARPSHTSQYLCASSGTVKETQYFGPGTRLLVL.